This entry is about one TCR beta chain. What it recognizes is unknown. CDR3 size: 13 residues. CDR1 is MNHEY and CDR2 is SMNVEV in the germline V gene (reference sequence). Trimming cost V 6 bases and J 6 bases; bases outside gene matches: 4. This entry belongs to a study of Ad26.COV2.S vaccination and SARS-CoV-2 variants. Study outcomes and limitations: Vaccine recipients had higher spike-specific TCR breadth than placebo recipients. After vaccination, reports described spike-specific CD8+ and CD4+ T cell responses as showing substantial breadth. From the TCR breadth and depth analyses, total T cell responses may have been underestimated. Vaccine and placebo recipients had similar non-spike TCR breadth.

TCRdb's table, derived via immunoSEQ multiplex PCR, lists solely in-frame clones and lacks some. The sample consists of approximately 97,000 clones, 60% to 85% of them appearing once. The sequence came from a human donor who had recovered from COVID-19. The sequenced sample was peripheral blood, obtained after recovery from COVID-19. The J gene is TRBJ2-7, the V gene TRBV27; TRBD1 agrees at 11 bases. The CDR3 region has the DNA TGTGCCAGCAGGTTCGGGACAGGGGGCGAGCAGTACTTC. It is translated as CASRFGTGGEQYF.